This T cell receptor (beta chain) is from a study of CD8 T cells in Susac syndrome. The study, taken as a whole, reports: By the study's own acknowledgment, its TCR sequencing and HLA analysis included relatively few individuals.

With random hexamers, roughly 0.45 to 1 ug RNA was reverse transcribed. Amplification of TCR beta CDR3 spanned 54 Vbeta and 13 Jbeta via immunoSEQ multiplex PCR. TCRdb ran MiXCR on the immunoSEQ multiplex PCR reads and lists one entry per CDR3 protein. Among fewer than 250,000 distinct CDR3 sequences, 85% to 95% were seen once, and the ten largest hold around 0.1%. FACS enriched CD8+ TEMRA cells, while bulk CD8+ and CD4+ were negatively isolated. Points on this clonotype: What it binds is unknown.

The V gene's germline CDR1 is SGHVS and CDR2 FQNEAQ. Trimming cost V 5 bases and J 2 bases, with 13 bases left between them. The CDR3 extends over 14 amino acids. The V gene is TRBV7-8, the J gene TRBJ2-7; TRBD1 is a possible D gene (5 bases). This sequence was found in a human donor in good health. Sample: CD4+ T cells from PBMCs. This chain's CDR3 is CASSPRAKAYEQYF. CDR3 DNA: TGTGCCAGCAGCCCCAGGGCTAAGGCCTACGAGCAGTACTTC.